This T cell receptor beta chain was obtained from a study of cytotoxic CD8 clonotypes in ibrutinib-treated CLL. Overall study findings and caveats: Upon ibrutinib response clonality rose, and upon progression it fell back toward baseline. Sustained-remission and progressing patients' sampling times differed.

Note on this clone: The antigen remains undetermined.

The assay was immunoSEQ multiplex PCR, and TCRdb's table has in-frame clones only and misses some. The sample carries about 85,000 clones, 75% to 85% recorded once. Deletions cut 5 bases from V and 0 bases from J, with 13 bases between. CDR1 and CDR2 (germline): SGHTA, FQGTGA. This CDR3 spans 16 amino acids. The source is a human donor with chronic lymphocytic leukemia. This chain uses TRBV7-3 with TRBJ1-4; D may be TRBD1 (5 bases). Specimen: PBMCs, collected after 12 months of ibrutinib treatment. CDR3 nucleotide sequence: TGTGCCAGCAGCCCCGGGACGGAGGCAACTAATGAAAAACTGTTTTTT. Its protein product is CASSPGTEATNEKLFF.